This TCR beta chain is from a study of response to subunit inactivated influenza vaccine. General study findings and limits: The authors suggested that every seasonal influenza vaccination recruits few new T cells.

A single record per CDR3 protein comes from TCRdb applying MiXCR to the RT-PCR reads. The profile shows fewer than 600,000 distinct CDR3 sequences, approximately 7.7% of them singletons. This clonotype was observed a few times. What it binds is not known. Looked up from germline, CDR1 is MDHEN and CDR2 is SYDVKM. The CDR3 loop spans 14 amino acids. This chain joins TRBV28 and TRBJ2-7; 8 nucleotides align to TRBD2. The material sequenced was PBMCs from blood, taken 23 to 25 months after vaccination. The source of this sequence is a man between 50 and 70 years old who received an inactivated influenza vaccine. The CDR3 spells CATLAGTRRGEQYF. The CDR3 region has the DNA TGTGCAACCCTGGCCGGGACTAGAAGGGGCGAGCAGTACTTC.